The 32 T cell receptor beta chains presented below share a single source sample, sequenced in a study of T cells after yellow fever vaccination. TCRdb re-derived calls from the 5' RACE reads in MiXCR, one entry per CDR3 protein. The repertoire holds some 600,000 distinct CDR3 sequences, with approximately 13% as singletons. The sequences come from PBMCs, collected on the day of the yellow fever booster vaccination. Every receptor here comes from a man in his thirties or forties who received the YFV17D yellow fever vaccine.

This clonotype was seen only a few times. V usage is TRBV5-4 and J usage is TRBJ2-7; a weak D match, TRBD2 (6 bases). This CDR3 is built from 15 residues. V gave up 0 bases and J gave up 3 bases, with 13 bases separating them. Germline CDR1 is SGHNT and CDR2 is YYREEE (reference sequence). CDR3 in DNA: TGTGCCAGCAGCTTGGGGGACTCCTCCTTCTACGAGCAGTACTTC. Translation gives CASSLGDSSFYEQYF.

This chain links TRBV6-5 with TRBJ1-2; 7 bases match TRBD1. After removal of 7 bases from V and 7 bases from J, the junction contained 6 bases not matched to a gene. CDR1 is MNHEY and CDR2 is SVGAGI in the germline V gene. The CDR3 is made up of 12 amino acids. CDR3 residues: CASTNRGGGYTF. CDR3 nucleotide sequence: TGTGCCAGCACCAACAGGGGAGGTGGCTACACCTTC.

The V and J genes are TRBV12-3 or TRBV12-4 and TRBJ2-7, with D unclear. This CDR3 has 13 amino acids. V lost 5 bases, J lost 2 bases, and 10 bases lay in between. The DNA of the CDR3 is TGTGCCAGCAGTGAGAGAGCCGCCTACGAGCAGTACTTC. Amino acid sequence: CASSERAAYEQYF.

This clonotype was picked up a small number of times. This chain uses TRBV7-9 with TRBJ2-7; 10 bases are shared with TRBD2. Germline CDR1 SEHNR, CDR2 FQNEAQ (reference sequence). The V and J ends lost 3 bases and 3 bases, in that order; junction bases with no gene match: 8. This CDR3 has 16 residues. The CDR3 loop reads CASSLGKAGGIYEQYF. As DNA, the CDR3 is TGTGCCAGCAGCTTGGGGAAAGCGGGAGGGATCTACGAGCAGTACTTC.

This chain links TRBV24-1 with TRBJ2-4; D is perhaps TRBD1 (7 bases). Between the trimmed V and J ends, which lost 5 bases and 6 bases, there was a span of 10 bases. This CDR3 contains 13 residues. CDR1 is KGHDR and CDR2 is SFDVKD in the germline V gene. The CDR3 nucleotides read TGTGCCACCAGTGGGAGGGACAGAAACATTCAGTACTTC. This sequence encodes CATSGRDRNIQYF.

This clonotype was seen only a few times. V is TRBV5-5 and J is TRBJ1-6; TRBD1 is a possible D gene (5 bases). Germline V gives CDR1 SGHKS, CDR2 YYEKEE (reference sequence). CDR3 size: 17 residues. Trimming shortened V by 4 bases and J by 6 bases, and 20 bases separated the two germline ends. CDR3 region: CASSLPRGTRANSPLHF. DNA for the CDR3: TGTGCCAGCAGCCTACCTAGGGGCACGAGGGCTAATTCACCCCTCCACTTT.

The rearrangement joins TRBV9 to TRBJ2-5; the D gene is possibly TRBD1 (6 bases). V lost 3 bases and J 12 bases, leaving 18 bases between the germline ends. The CDR3 runs 13 residues. Germline V CDR1 and CDR2: SGDLS, YYNGEE. CDR3 sequence (DNA): TGTGCCAGCAGCGCCAGCATGGGGGCGGAGGAGTACTTC. Its protein product is CASSASMGAEEYF.

The CDR3 sequence is CASSLIAGGSYNEQFF. The CDR3 region has the DNA TGCGCCAGCAGCTTAATCGCGGGAGGCTCCTACAATGAGCAGTTCTTC. The chain couples TRBV5-1 to TRBJ2-1; TRBD2 aligns across 8 bases. Germline CDR1 SGHRS, CDR2 YFSETQ. The CDR3 is made up of 16 amino acids. V was pared by 2 bases and J by 0 bases, with 4 bases of the junction left unmatched.

This clonotype was counted a few times. The chain combines TRBV11-3 with TRBJ2-1; D is unresolved. The CDR3 spans 14 residues. Trimming stripped 4 bases from V and 6 bases from J, with 13 bases between. In germline, CDR1 is SGHNT, CDR2 YENEEA. Written as DNA, the CDR3 is TGTGCCAGCAGCTCTCGGGCCCTCTCCAATGAGCAGTTCTTC. Residues: CASSSRALSNEQFF.

The chain is built from TRBV6-2 or TRBV6-3 and TRBJ2-2; D is uncertain. The length of the CDR3 is 12 residues. V was pared by 10 bases and J by 0 bases, with 6 bases between. The V gene's germline CDR1 is MNHEY and CDR2 SVGEGT. The CDR3 reads CATDSNTGELFF. The CDR3, as DNA: TGTGCCACCGACTCGAACACCGGGGAGCTGTTTTTT.

The chain couples TRBV4-3 to TRBJ2-5, with 11 bases that match TRBD2. After removal of 1 base from V and 2 bases from J, the junction contained 3 bases not matched to a gene. Germline loops: CDR1 LGHNA, CDR2 YSLEER. The CDR3 is 16 residues long. CDR3 DNA: TGCGCCAGCAGCCAAGCTAGCGGGAGGTCTCAAGAGACCCAGTACTTC. Its translation: CASSQASGRSQETQYF.

The chain uses TRBV20-1 and TRBJ2-7; TRBD1 or TRBD2 may be the D gene (7 bases each). CDR3 length equals 12 residues. Trimming cost V 5 bases and J 7 bases, with 15 bases left between them. Germline V gene data show CDR1 as DFQATT and CDR2 as SNEGSKA (reference sequence). CDR3: CSALGRGGEQYF. The DNA of the CDR3 is TGCAGTGCTCTAGGCAGGGGGGGAGAGCAGTACTTC.

At least ten counts were recorded for this clonotype. V and J are TRBV7-2 and TRBJ1-5; the match to TRBD1 covers 8 bases. Germline assignment: CDR1 SGHTA and CDR2 FQGNSA. V shed 2 bases and J 6 bases; nucleotides not matched to a gene: 3. The CDR3 runs 14 residues. The DNA for the CDR3 is TGTGCCAGCAGCTTATACAGGGGGAGTCAGCCCCAGCATTTT. Its translation: CASSLYRGSQPQHF.

This clonotype showed up just a few times. The CDR3 here is CSAKGLAAYNEQFF. The CDR3 nucleotides read TGCAGTGCTAAGGGACTAGCGGCTTACAATGAGCAGTTCTTC. The genes are TRBV20-1 and TRBJ2-1, with 11 bases lining up with TRBD2. Germline assignment: CDR1 DFQATT and CDR2 SNEGSKA (reference sequence). Trimming at V came to 4 bases and at J to 4 bases, leaving 3 bases not matched to a gene. This CDR3 comprises 14 residues.

The CDR3, as DNA: TGTGCCACCAGCAGAGATAGTAGCGGGATGTACGAGCAGTACTTC. Translation gives CATSRDSSGMYEQYF. The rearrangement joins TRBV15 to TRBJ2-7; 8 positions agree with TRBD2. The CDR3 totals 15 residues. Germline loops: CDR1 LNHNV, CDR2 YYDKDF (reference sequence). Unmatched junction bases numbered 5, after V lost 0 bases and J lost 4 bases.

Written as DNA, the CDR3 is TGCGCCAGCAGACCGGGACTAGCGGCTTCTTCAGGGGAGCTGTTTTTT. This sequence encodes CASRPGLAASSGELFF. The V gene is TRBV5-1, the J gene TRBJ2-2; 11 bases are shared with TRBD2. V shed 5 bases and J 8 bases; nucleotides not matched to a gene: 11. CDR3 length: 16 amino acids. The V gene's germline CDR1 is SGHRS and CDR2 YFSETQ.

V and J are TRBV7-2 and TRBJ2-7; D unclear. V lost 0 bases, J lost 2 bases, and 14 bases lay in between. From germline, CDR1 is SGHTA and CDR2 FQGNSA. The CDR3 totals 16 residues. The CDR3 here is CASSLAPLQIAYEQYF. CDR3 sequence (DNA): TGTGCCAGCAGCTTAGCACCGCTGCAAATAGCCTACGAGCAGTACTTC.

The gene calls are TRBV20-1 and TRBJ2-2; no firm D call. Looked up from germline, CDR1 is DFQATT and CDR2 is SNEGSKA (reference sequence). The CDR3 has 16 amino acids. V lost 0 bases and J lost 4, with 15 bases in between. The DNA of the CDR3 is TGCAGTGCTAGAGATGGAACAGCCTTTAGCACCGGGGAGCTGTTTTTT. Its protein is CSARDGTAFSTGELFF.

The chain carries TRBV20-1 and TRBJ2-7; 16 nucleotides line up with TRBD2. V dropped 6 bases and J dropped 7; count of bases not matched to a gene: 3. The CDR3 loop spans 13 amino acids. Germline CDR1 DFQATT, CDR2 SNEGSKA (reference sequence). For the CDR3, the DNA is TGCAGTGCCCCGGGACTAGCGGGAGGGGAGCAGTACTTC. Residues: CSAPGLAGGEQYF.

The chain links TRBV9 to TRBJ2-5, with 8 bases matching TRBD2. This CDR3 is built from 18 residues. Germline loops: CDR1 SGDLS, CDR2 YYNGEE. With 0 bases clipped from V and 0 bases from J, the junction kept 10 bases outside the gene matches. In DNA form, the CDR3 reads TGTGCCAGCAGCGTAGCTGGCAGCGGGAGTCCCAACCAAGAGACCCAGTACTTC. The encoded protein is CASSVAGSGSPNQETQYF.

This clonotype was observed many times. The rearrangement uses TRBV7-9 and TRBJ2-1; a weak D match, TRBD1 (5 bases). The CDR3 has 15 residues. Per germline, CDR1 SEHNR and CDR2 FQNEAQ (reference sequence). V was pared by 1 base and J by 2 bases, with 9 bases between. The CDR3 DNA follows: TGTGCCAGCAGCTTAGGTGACAGAACCTACAATGAGCAGTTCTTC. Translating it yields CASSLGDRTYNEQFF.

The V gene is TRBV10-3, the J gene TRBJ1-6; weak D call: TRBD1 (5 bases). CDR1 ENHRY and CDR2 SYGVKD come from the germline V gene. V gave up 5 bases and J gave up 5 bases, with 19 bases separating them. CDR3 size: 17 residues. The CDR3 nucleotides are TGTGCCATCAGTAAAGACAGCCCCGCGTTACATAATTCACCCCTCCACTTT. The encoded protein is CAISKDSPALHNSPLHF.

There are a few counts of this clonotype. The rearrangement links TRBV12-3 or TRBV12-4 to TRBJ2-1; possible D gene TRBD1, 5 bases. Trimming pared 3 bases from V and 15 bases from J, leaving 15 bases between. The CDR3 contains 12 residues. CDR3 in amino acids: CASSFGPTGAFF. Here the CDR3 DNA reads TGTGCCAGCAGTTTTGGACCCACAGGAGCGTTCTTC.

This sequence joins TRBV20-1 and TRBJ2-1, with D possibly matching TRBD2 (5 bases). This CDR3 has 14 residues. CDR1 and CDR2 (germline): DFQATT, SNEGSKA (reference sequence). With 3 bases removed from V and 4 bases from J, the gap between germline ends came to 13 bases. The CDR3 DNA sequence: TGCAGTGCTAGGACTACGTTGACGTACAATGAGCAGTTCTTC. It is translated as CSARTTLTYNEQFF.

This clonotype occurred a few times. Its ends do not fully match the called genes, so a read error is possible. The chain uses TRBV12-3 or TRBV12-4 and TRBJ1-1; D gene ambiguous. The CDR3 is 14 amino acids. The CDR3 loop is CASSLSGLTTEAFF. CDR3 nucleotides: TGTGCCAGCAGTTTGTCCGGACTTACGACTGAGGCTTTCTTT.

This clonotype has more than one count but fewer than ten. This sequence joins TRBV27 and TRBJ2-1; D remains unclear. The V end was cut by 4 bases, the J end by 7 bases, with 14 bases between. The CDR3 consists of 14 residues. Germline CDR1 and CDR2: MNHEY and SMNVEV (reference sequence). The CDR3: CASSSSGLRNEQFF. In nucleotides, the CDR3 is TGTGCCAGCAGTTCCTCCGGCCTAAGGAATGAGCAGTTCTTC.

The chain couples TRBV29-1 to TRBJ2-1; D gene unclear. Per the germline V gene, CDR1 is SQVTM and CDR2 is ANQGSEA. This CDR3 region has 11 residues. Trimming removed 3 bases at V and 6 bases at J, with 6 bases between. The CDR3 spells CSVDRANEQFF. Written as DNA, the CDR3 is TGCAGCGTTGACCGCGCCAATGAGCAGTTCTTC.

This chain joins TRBV7-9 and TRBJ1-3, with D uncertain. The CDR3 totals 13 residues. CDR1 and CDR2 from the germline V gene are SEHNR and FQNEAQ (reference sequence). Trimming left V 6 bases short and J 2 bases short, with 8 bases between. CDR3 nucleotides: TGTGCCAGCAGTACACGGGCTGGAAACACCATATATTTT. The encoded protein is CASSTRAGNTIYF.

The chain carries TRBV12-3 or TRBV12-4 and TRBJ2-7; D remains ambiguous. Trimming stripped 1 base from V and 5 bases from J, with 6 bases between. The CDR3 length is 12 residues. The CDR3 bases are TGTGCCAGCAGTTTAGGAGTTAACGAGCAGTACTTC. The encoded protein is CASSLGVNEQYF.

This clonotype has just a few counts. This sequence joins TRBV7-9 and TRBJ2-1; TRBD2 is a possible D gene (7 bases). In germline, CDR1 is SEHNR, CDR2 FQNEAQ (reference sequence). The CDR3 runs to 15 residues. Trimming cost V 3 bases and J 4 bases, with 13 bases left between them. This CDR3 is CASSFRGGPYNEQFF. As DNA, the CDR3 is TGTGCCAGCAGCTTTAGGGGGGGTCCTTACAATGAGCAGTTCTTC.

As DNA, the CDR3 is TGTGCCAGCAGCATCTCAGGGATTCGGGGGCGGCCCCAGCATTTT. This encodes CASSISGIRGRPQHF. This chain connects TRBV5-6 to TRBJ1-5; D is possibly TRBD1 (6 bases). V was shortened by 4 bases and J by 9 bases, with 20 bases between the two germline ends. This CDR3 has 15 amino acids. Germline V lookup: CDR1 SGHDT, CDR2 YYEEEE.

This chain connects TRBV7-9 to TRBJ1-2; weak D call: TRBD1 (6 bases). V was clipped by 1 base and J by 7 bases, with 16 bases between them. Germline CDR1 SEHNR, CDR2 FQNEAQ (reference sequence). The CDR3 is made up of 15 amino acids. The CDR3 DNA sequence: TGTGCCAGCAGCTTAGGGACCGGGACATCCTCTGGCTACACCTTC. It codes for CASSLGTGTSSGYTF. Complete variable domain (other parts from reference TRBV7-9 and TRBJ1-2): DTGVSQNPRHKITKRGQNVTFRCDPISEHNRLYWYRQTLGQGPEFLTYFQNEAQLEKSRLLSDRFSAERPKGSFSTLEIQRTEQGDSAMYLCASSLGTGTSSGYTFGSGTRLTVV.